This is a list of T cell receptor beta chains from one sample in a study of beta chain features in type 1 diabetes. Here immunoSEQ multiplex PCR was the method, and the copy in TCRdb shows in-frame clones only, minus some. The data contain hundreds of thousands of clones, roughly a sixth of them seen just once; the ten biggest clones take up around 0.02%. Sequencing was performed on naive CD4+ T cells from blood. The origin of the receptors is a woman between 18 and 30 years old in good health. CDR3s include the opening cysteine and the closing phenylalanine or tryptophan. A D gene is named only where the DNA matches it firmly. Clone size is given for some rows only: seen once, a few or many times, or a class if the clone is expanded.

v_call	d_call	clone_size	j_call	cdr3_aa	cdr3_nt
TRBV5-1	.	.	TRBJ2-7	CASSEQGVQRREQYF	TGCGCCAGCAGCGAACAGGGTGTTCAGCGTCGCGAGCAGTACTTC
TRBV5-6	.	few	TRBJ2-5	CASRVRMYQETQYF	TGTGCCAGCAGGGTTCGCATGTACCAAGAGACCCAGTACTTC
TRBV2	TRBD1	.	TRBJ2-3	CAVLRDRYTDTQYF	TGTGCCGTCCTCCGGGACAGATACACAGATACGCAGTATTTT
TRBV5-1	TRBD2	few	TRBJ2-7	CASTTRGGSSYEQYF	TGCGCCAGCACCACGCGCGGCGGGAGTTCCTACGAGCAGTACTTC
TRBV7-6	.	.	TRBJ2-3	CASSLEQVSRTDTQYF	TGTGCCAGCAGCTTAGAACAGGTCTCGCGCACAGATACGCAGTATTTT
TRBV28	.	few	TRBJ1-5	CASSPRSRQYSNQPQHF	TGTGCCAGCAGCCCCAGGTCCCGACAGTATAGCAATCAGCCCCAGCATTTT
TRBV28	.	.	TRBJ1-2	CASSLSRDYGYTF	TGTGCCAGCAGTTTAAGCAGGGACTATGGCTACACCTTC
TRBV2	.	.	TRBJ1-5	CASSGRGHQHF	TGTGCCAGCAGTGGCAGGGGTCATCAGCATTTT
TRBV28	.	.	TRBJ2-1	CASSFPTRYNEQFF	TGTGCCAGCAGCTTCCCGACACGGTACAATGAGCAGTTCTTC
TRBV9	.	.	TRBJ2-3	CASSQTGRGSTDTQYF	TGTGCCAGCAGCCAAACAGGGCGTGGGTCCACAGATACGCAGTATTTT
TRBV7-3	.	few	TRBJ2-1	CASSLASSGYNEQFF	TGTGCCAGCAGCTTAGCTAGTTCGGGATACAATGAGCAGTTCTTC
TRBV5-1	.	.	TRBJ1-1	CASSPLGSNTEAFF	TGCGCCAGCAGCCCATTAGGGTCGAACACTGAAGCTTTCTTT
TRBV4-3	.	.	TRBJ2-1	CASSQDRPSNEQFF	TGCGCCAGCAGCCAAGATAGGCCCAGCAATGAGCAGTTCTTC
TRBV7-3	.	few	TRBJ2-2	CASSLTLPGELFF	TGTGCCAGCAGCTTAACCCTCCCCGGGGAGCTGTTTTTT
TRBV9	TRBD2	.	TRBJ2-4	CASSVDGGLAGVRAKNIQYF	TGTGCCAGCAGCGTAGACGGAGGGCTAGCGGGAGTTCGGGCCAAAAACATTCAGTACTTC
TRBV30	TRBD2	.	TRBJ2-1	CAWTIGALAGELNEQFF	TGTGCCTGGACCATAGGGGCGCTAGCGGGCGAACTCAATGAGCAGTTCTTC
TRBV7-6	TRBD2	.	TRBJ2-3	CASSSLAASTDTQYF	TGTGCCAGCAGCTCACTAGCGGCTAGCACAGATACGCAGTATTTT
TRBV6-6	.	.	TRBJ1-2	CASRASYGYTF	TGTGCCAGCAGGGCATCCTATGGCTACACCTTC
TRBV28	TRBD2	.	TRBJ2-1	CASSLAGAHEQFF	TGTGCCAGCAGTCTAGCGGGAGCCCATGAGCAGTTCTTC
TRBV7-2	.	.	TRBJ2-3	CASSLSRSTDTQYF	TGTGCCAGCAGCTTAAGCCGCAGCACAGATACGCAGTATTTT
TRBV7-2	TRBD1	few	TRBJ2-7	CASSLTGTEFYEQYF	TGTGCCAGCAGCCTCACCGGGACAGAATTCTACGAGCAGTACTTC
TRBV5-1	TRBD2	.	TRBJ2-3	CASSAAPSGSTDTQYF	TGCGCCAGCAGCGCGGCCCCTAGCGGGAGCACAGATACGCAGTATTTT
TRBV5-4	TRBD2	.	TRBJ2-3	CASSPGLAGDTQYF	TGTGCCAGCAGCCCCGGACTAGCGGGAGATACGCAGTATTTT
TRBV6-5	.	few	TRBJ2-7	CASNWQGSNEQYF	TGTGCCAGCAATTGGCAGGGGAGCAACGAGCAGTACTTC
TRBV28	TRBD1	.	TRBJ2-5	CASRGRFSTGPGETQYF	TGTGCCAGCAGGGGTCGCTTTTCGACAGGGCCCGGAGAGACCCAGTACTTC
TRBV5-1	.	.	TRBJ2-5	CASSLGAGPETQYF	TGCGCCAGCAGCTTGGGTGCGGGACCAGAGACCCAGTACTTC
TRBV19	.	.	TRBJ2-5	CASSSGYKETQYF	TGTGCCAGTAGCTCTGGGTACAAAGAGACCCAGTACTTC
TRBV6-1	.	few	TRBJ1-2	CASIGYRENGYTF	TGTGCCAGCATCGGTTATCGGGAAAATGGCTACACCTTC
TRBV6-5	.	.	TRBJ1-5	CASSTGRGNQPQHF	TGTGCCAGCAGTACAGGTAGGGGCAATCAGCCCCAGCATTTT
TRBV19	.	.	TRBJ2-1	CASSTGPLQMYNGQFF	TGTGCCAGTAGTACGGGACCCCTTCAGATGTATAATGGGCAGTTCTTC
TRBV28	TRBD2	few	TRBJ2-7	CASSTRTSGHSYEQYF	TGTGCCAGCAGTACCCGGACTAGCGGGCACTCCTACGAGCAGTACTTC
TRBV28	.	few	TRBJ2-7	CASRPGPPPAYEQYF	TGTGCCAGCAGGCCGGGACCCCCACCGGCCTACGAGCAGTACTTC
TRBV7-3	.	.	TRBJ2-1	CASSPLGPNEQFF	TGTGCCAGCAGTCCCCTTGGACCCAATGAGCAGTTCTTC
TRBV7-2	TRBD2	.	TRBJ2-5	CASSPNGLAGQETQYF	TGTGCCAGCAGCCCCAACGGACTAGCGGGACAAGAGACCCAGTACTTC
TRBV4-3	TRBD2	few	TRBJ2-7	CASSQDRGPVTSGRWPYEQYF	TGCGCCAGCAGCCAAGACCGTGGGCCGGTGACTAGCGGGAGATGGCCCTACGAGCAGTACTTC
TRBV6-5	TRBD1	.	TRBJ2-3	CASRPTGGNRDTQYF	TGTGCCAGCAGACCGACAGGGGGTAACAGGGATACGCAGTATTTT
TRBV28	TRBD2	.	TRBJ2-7	CASSLAGGLAYEQYF	TGTGCCAGCAGCTTAGCGGGAGGTCTTGCCTACGAGCAGTACTTC
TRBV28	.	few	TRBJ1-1	CATFTPTPMNTEAFF	TGTGCCACCTTCACACCCACCCCAATGAACACTGAAGCTTTCTTT
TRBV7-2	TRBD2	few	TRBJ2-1	CASSLAASGSGNEQFF	TGTGCCAGCAGCTTAGCGGCTAGCGGGAGTGGAAATGAGCAGTTCTTC
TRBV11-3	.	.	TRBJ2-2	CASSFRGDTGELFF	TGTGCCAGCAGCTTTCGAGGGGACACCGGGGAGCTGTTTTTT
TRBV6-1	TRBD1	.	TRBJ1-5	CASSIQGARKQPQHF	TGTGCCAGCAGTATACAGGGGGCGCGTAAGCAGCCCCAGCATTTT
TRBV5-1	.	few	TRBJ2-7	CASSLSPSAGFREQYF	TGCGCCAGCAGCTTGTCCCCTTCCGCGGGGTTTCGCGAGCAGTACTTC
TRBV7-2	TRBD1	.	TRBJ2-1	CASSPRQGPYNEQFF	TGTGCCAGCAGCCCGCGACAGGGGCCATACAATGAGCAGTTCTTC
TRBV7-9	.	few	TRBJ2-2	CASSFLLLKNTGELFF	TGTGCCAGCAGCTTTCTTCTCCTGAAAAACACCGGGGAGCTGTTTTTT
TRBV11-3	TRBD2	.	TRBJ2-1	CASSLSGTYNEQFF	TGTGCCAGCAGCCTTAGCGGGACCTACAATGAGCAGTTCTTC
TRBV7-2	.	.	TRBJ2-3	CASSLHSGTDTQYF	TGTGCCAGCAGCTTACATAGTGGGACAGATACGCAGTATTTT
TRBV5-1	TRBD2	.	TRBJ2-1	CASSSGLAANNEQFF	TGCGCCAGCAGCTCAGGACTAGCTGCCAACAATGAGCAGTTCTTC
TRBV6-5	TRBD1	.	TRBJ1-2	CASSYSRDRDYGYTF	TGTGCCAGCAGTTACAGCCGGGACAGGGACTATGGCTACACCTTC
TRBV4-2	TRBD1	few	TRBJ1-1	CASSQPGTVNAEAFF	TGTGCCAGCAGCCAGCCCGGGACAGTCAACGCTGAAGCTTTCTTT
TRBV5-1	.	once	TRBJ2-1	CASSLVSGSYNEQFF	TGCGCCAGCAGCTTGGTGTCAGGGTCCTACAATGAGCAGTTCTTC